A single T cell receptor (beta chain) is shown here with its context. Its target is not known. This specimen belongs to a study of shared clonotypes between healthy human individuals. Findings and caveats of the study: Memory subsets had estimated richness that was generally smaller than that of naive subsets. Large depth notwithstanding, sorted-subset sequencing proved incomplete by rarefaction.

All of the donors resided in Nashville, Tennessee, and each was a Caucasian adult. Profiling relied on immunoSEQ multiplex PCR, and the TCRdb table lists in-frame clones only, not all of them. The repertoire has over a million clones, about 77% of them found once; the top ten carry approximately 1.5%. Input material: memory CD4+ T cells sorted from blood. Sample subset: CD45RA-negative fraction. This sequence was found in a man aged 18-30 years in good health.

The CDR3 DNA reads as TGCGCCAGCAGCCAAACGGTTGGGACTGGCCAAGAGACCCAGTACTTC. Protein: CASSQTVGTGQETQYF. This chain connects TRBV4-1 to TRBJ2-5, with a tentative D call TRBD2 (6 bases). Germline V CDR1 and CDR2: MGHRA, YSYEKL. The V end lost 2 bases, the J end lost 1 base, and 14 bases lay between the germline ends. The CDR3 is 16 amino acids.